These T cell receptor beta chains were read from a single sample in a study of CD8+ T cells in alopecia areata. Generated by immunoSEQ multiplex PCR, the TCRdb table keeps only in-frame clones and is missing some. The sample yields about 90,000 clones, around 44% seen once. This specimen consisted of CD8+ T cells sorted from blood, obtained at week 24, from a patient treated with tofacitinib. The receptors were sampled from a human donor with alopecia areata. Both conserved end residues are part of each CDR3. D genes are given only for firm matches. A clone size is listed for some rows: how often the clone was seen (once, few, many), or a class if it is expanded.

CDR3: CSVEPYRDSQFSGYGYTF; DNA: TGCAGCGTTGAACCATACCGGGACTCCCAGTTCAGTGGCTATGGCTACACCTTC; size: few; J: TRBJ1-2; V: TRBV29-1; D: NA
CDR3: CASSVSGISTDTQYF; DNA: TGTGCCAGCAGCGTCAGCGGGATAAGCACAGATACGCAGTATTTT; size: NA; J: TRBJ2-3; V: TRBV9; D: TRBD2
CDR3: CASSIGTAFGYTF; DNA: TGTGCCAGTAGTATAGGGACAGCGTTTGGCTACACCTTC; size: few; J: TRBJ1-2; V: TRBV19; D: NA
CDR3: CASSLSLAGASYEQYF; DNA: TGTGCCAGCAGTTTATCTCTAGCGGGAGCGTCCTACGAGCAGTACTTC; size: NA; J: TRBJ2-7; V: TRBV27; D: TRBD2
CDR3: CASSSGGEAFF; DNA: TGTGCCAGCAGCTCCGGGGGTGAAGCTTTCTTT; size: NA; J: TRBJ1-1; V: TRBV7-3; D: NA
CDR3: CASSVGTGAYEQYF; DNA: TGTGCCAGCAGTGTAGGGACAGGGGCCTACGAGCAGTACTTC; size: NA; J: TRBJ2-7; V: TRBV25-1; D: TRBD1
CDR3: CAWSVSREPSPLHF; DNA: TGTGCCTGGAGTGTAAGCCGGGAGCCCTCACCCCTCCACTTT; size: NA; J: TRBJ1-6; V: TRBV30; D: NA
CDR3: CASSSGTGYNEQFF; DNA: TGTGCCAGCAGTTCCGGGACAGGCTACAATGAGCAGTTCTTC; size: few; J: TRBJ2-1; V: TRBV27; D: TRBD1
CDR3: CSRGGADTQYF; DNA: TGCAGTAGGGGTGGGGCAGATACGCAGTATTTT; size: NA; J: TRBJ2-3; V: TRBV20-1; D: NA
CDR3: CASSSRGQGPDTQYF; DNA: TGTGCCAGCAGCTCAAGGGGACAGGGTCCAGATACGCAGTATTTT; size: NA; J: TRBJ2-3; V: TRBV9; D: TRBD1
CDR3: CASSPQGGLREQYF; DNA: TGTGCCAGCAGTCCCCAGGGGGGGCTTCGCGAGCAGTACTTC; size: NA; J: TRBJ2-7; V: TRBV28; D: NA
CDR3: CASSYIGHNEQFF; DNA: TGTGCCAGCAGTTATATAGGGCACAATGAGCAGTTCTTC; size: NA; J: TRBJ2-1; V: TRBV6-5; D: NA
CDR3: CASRGIQETQYF; DNA: TGTGCCTCAAGGGGCATACAAGAGACCCAGTACTTC; size: NA; J: TRBJ2-5; V: TRBV27; D: NA
CDR3: CASSPTGEVVYGYTF; DNA: TGCGCCAGCAGCCCCACAGGGGAAGTGGTATATGGCTACACCTTC; size: NA; J: TRBJ1-2; V: TRBV4-1; D: TRBD1
CDR3: CASSLAPAYEQYF; DNA: TGTGCCAGCAGCTTAGCCCCCGCCTACGAGCAGTACTTC; size: NA; J: TRBJ2-7; V: TRBV11-2; D: NA
CDR3: CASSLRRSGSGPYEQYF; DNA: TGTGCCAGCAGCTTACGGCGTAGCGGGAGTGGCCCCTACGAGCAGTACTTC; size: few; J: TRBJ2-7; V: TRBV7-2; D: TRBD2
CDR3: CASAANTEAFF; DNA: TGCGCCAGCGCGGCTAACACTGAAGCTTTCTTT; size: NA; J: TRBJ1-1; V: TRBV10-2; D: NA
CDR3: CASSWGQGAYEQYF; DNA: TGTGCCAGCAGTTGGGGACAGGGGGCCTACGAGCAGTACTTC; size: few; J: TRBJ2-7; V: TRBV27; D: TRBD1
CDR3: CASSLETSYEQYF; DNA: TGCGCCAGCAGCTTGGAAACCTCCTACGAGCAGTACTTC; size: few; J: TRBJ2-7; V: TRBV5-1; D: NA
CDR3: CACSSGANVLTF; DNA: TGTGCCTGTTCCTCTGGGGCCAACGTCCTGACTTTC; size: NA; J: TRBJ2-6; V: TRBV27; D: NA
CDR3: CASSPGTGSEKLFF; DNA: TGCGCCAGCAGCCCTGGGACAGGGTCTGAAAAACTGTTTTTT; size: few; J: TRBJ1-4; V: TRBV4-3; D: TRBD1
CDR3: CASSLVLGANEQYF; DNA: TGTGCCAGCAGCTTGGTTCTGGGGGCGAACGAGCAGTACTTC; size: NA; J: TRBJ2-7; V: TRBV11-2; D: NA
CDR3: CASTYRTNTEAFF; DNA: TGTGCCAGCACCTACCGGACGAACACTGAAGCTTTCTTT; size: NA; J: TRBJ1-1; V: TRBV6-5; D: NA
CDR3: CASSFGDTQYF; DNA: TGTGCCAGCAGTTTCGGAGATACGCAGTATTTT; size: few; J: TRBJ2-3; V: TRBV27; D: NA
CDR3: CASSLIRTGELFF; DNA: TGTGCCAGCAGTCTCATTCGAACCGGGGAGCTGTTTTTT; size: NA; J: TRBJ2-2; V: TRBV28; D: NA
CDR3: CASSWTSGNGDIQYF; DNA: TGTGCCAGCAGCTGGACTAGCGGGAATGGGGACATTCAGTACTTC; size: NA; J: TRBJ2-4; V: TRBV7-9; D: TRBD2
CDR3: CASSKTGSGANVLTF; DNA: TGTGCCAGCAGCAAGACAGGGTCTGGGGCCAACGTCCTGACTTTC; size: few; J: TRBJ2-6; V: TRBV14; D: TRBD1
CDR3: CAWTPPGISVYEQYF; DNA: TGTGCCTGGACCCCGCCGGGCATTTCGGTCTACGAGCAGTACTTC; size: few; J: TRBJ2-7; V: TRBV30; D: NA
CDR3: CSVGESWEKLFF; DNA: TGCAGCGTAGGGGAGTCGTGGGAAAAACTGTTTTTT; size: few; J: TRBJ1-4; V: TRBV29-1; D: NA
CDR3: CASSPSGVGNGYTF; DNA: TGTGCCAGCAGCCCATCCGGGGTGGGGAATGGCTACACCTTC; size: NA; J: TRBJ1-2; V: TRBV7-9; D: NA
CDR3: CASSYADPAGQFF; DNA: TGTGCCAGCAGTTATGCTGACCCAGCTGGGCAGTTCTTC; size: NA; J: TRBJ2-1; V: TRBV6-6; D: NA
CDR3: CASSFFGQGFAEAFF; DNA: TGTGCCAGCAGTTTTTTCGGACAGGGTTTCGCTGAAGCTTTCTTT; size: NA; J: TRBJ1-1; V: TRBV27; D: TRBD1
CDR3: CASSGLAGEQYF; DNA: TGTGCCAGCAGCGGCCTAGCGGGCGAGCAGTACTTC; size: few; J: TRBJ2-7; V: TRBV5-6; D: TRBD2
CDR3: CASSGGQGISQETQYF; DNA: TGTGCCAGCAGCGGGGGACAGGGGATATCCCAAGAGACCCAGTACTTC; size: NA; J: TRBJ2-5; V: TRBV9; D: TRBD1
CDR3: CASSPQEGGSSYNEQFF; DNA: TGTGCCAGCAGCCCGCAAGAGGGCGGGAGCTCCTACAATGAGCAGTTCTTC; size: few; J: TRBJ2-1; V: TRBV9; D: TRBD2
CDR3: CASSQDREYEAFF; DNA: TGTGCCAGCAGCCAAGACAGGGAATATGAAGCTTTCTTT; size: NA; J: TRBJ1-1; V: TRBV14; D: NA
CDR3: CASTLGGDNEQFF; DNA: TGTGCCAGCACCTTGGGGGGGGACAATGAGCAGTTCTTC; size: few; J: TRBJ2-1; V: TRBV11-2; D: TRBD2
CDR3: CASSVEAATGELFF; DNA: TGTGCCAGCAGCGTGGAGGCAGCCACCGGGGAGCTGTTTTTT; size: NA; J: TRBJ2-2; V: TRBV7-6; D: NA
CDR3: CSVGPDNHNYGYTF; DNA: TGCAGCGTTGGGCCCGACAACCATAACTATGGCTACACCTTC; size: few; J: TRBJ1-2; V: TRBV29-1; D: NA
CDR3: CAGDSSGNTIYF; DNA: TGTGCCGGGGACAGCTCTGGAAACACCATATATTTT; size: NA; J: TRBJ1-3; V: TRBV30; D: TRBD1
CDR3: CASSRSGRPGSHEQFF; DNA: TGTGCCAGCAGCAGGAGCGGGAGGCCCGGCTCCCATGAGCAGTTCTTC; size: once; J: TRBJ2-1; V: TRBV11-1; D: TRBD2
CDR3: CASSDRTSGRNRETQYF; DNA: TGTGCCAGCAGTGATCGGACTAGCGGGAGAAACAGGGAGACCCAGTACTTC; size: NA; J: TRBJ2-5; V: TRBV25-1; D: TRBD2
CDR3: CASSYGREQFF; DNA: TGTGCCAGCAGTTACGGGCGCGAGCAGTTCTTC; size: few; J: TRBJ2-1; V: TRBV6-5; D: NA
CDR3: CASSLGPRGSYNEQFF; DNA: TGTGCCAGCAGCTTAGGGCCCCGCGGGTCCTACAATGAGCAGTTCTTC; size: NA; J: TRBJ2-1; V: TRBV7-2; D: NA
CDR3: CASREANTGELFF; DNA: TGTGCCAGCAGGGAGGCGAACACCGGGGAGCTGTTTTTT; size: NA; J: TRBJ2-2; V: TRBV6-1; D: NA
CDR3: CSVDLAGTSSTDTQYF; DNA: TGCAGCGTTGACCTAGCGGGAACCTCTAGCACAGATACGCAGTATTTT; size: few; J: TRBJ2-3; V: TRBV29-1; D: TRBD2
CDR3: CSLIEDAAGELFF; DNA: TGCAGCCTCATAGAGGACGCGGCCGGGGAGCTGTTTTTT; size: few; J: TRBJ2-2; V: TRBV29-1; D: NA